The clone carrying this TCR beta chain appeared once. Germline CDR1 and CDR2: MNHEY and SVGAGI. This CDR3 comprises 14 residues. Trimming took off 7 bases at V and 3 bases at J, with 13 bases between the two ends. The sample comes from a study of control samples from healthy donors and cancer patients. Clones were read by immunoSEQ multiplex PCR, and TCRdb kept only the in-frame ones, dropping some. The data contain over 75,000 clones, around four fifths of them singletons. The rearrangement links TRBV6-5 to TRBJ1-5, with D unresolved. Sequencing was done on a sample of blood. This clonotype was sampled from a man aged 25-40 years in good health. In nucleotides, the CDR3 is TGTGCCAGCACCGACGGAGGGTTCAATCAGCCCCAGCATTTT. This gives the protein CASTDGGFNQPQHF.